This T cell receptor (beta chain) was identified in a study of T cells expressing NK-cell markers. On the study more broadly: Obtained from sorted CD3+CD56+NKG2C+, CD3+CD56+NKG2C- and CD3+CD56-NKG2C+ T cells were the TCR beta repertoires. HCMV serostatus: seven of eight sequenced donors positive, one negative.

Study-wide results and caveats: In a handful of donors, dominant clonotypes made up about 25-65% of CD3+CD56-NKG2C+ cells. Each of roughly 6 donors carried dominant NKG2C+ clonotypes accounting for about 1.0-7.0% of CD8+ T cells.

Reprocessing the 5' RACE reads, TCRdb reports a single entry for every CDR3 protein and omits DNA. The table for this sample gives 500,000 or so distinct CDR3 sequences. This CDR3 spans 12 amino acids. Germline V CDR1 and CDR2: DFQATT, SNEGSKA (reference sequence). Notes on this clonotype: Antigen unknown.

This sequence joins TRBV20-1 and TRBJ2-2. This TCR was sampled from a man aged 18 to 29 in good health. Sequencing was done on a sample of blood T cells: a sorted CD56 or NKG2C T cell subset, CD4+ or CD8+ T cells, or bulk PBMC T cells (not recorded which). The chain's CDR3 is CSAGQMGGELFF.